What follows are 5 T cell receptor beta chains derived from one specimen sequenced in a study of TIL therapy for anti-PD-1-resistant metastatic lung cancer. Sequencing used immunoSEQ v3. Produced via immunoSEQ multiplex PCR; TCRdb's table is partial and in-frame only. Of about 46,000 clones listed, 86% were seen once; the top ten hold 5%. Regarding time point: pre-treatment sample, taken before nivolumab and TIL therapy. Sequenced material: blood, taken at baseline. The receptors derive from a person between 25 and 80 years old with non-small cell lung cancer.

Only one count was recorded for this clone. The rearrangement uses TRBV6-6 and TRBJ2-1, with D possibly TRBD1 on 6 matching bases. The CDR3 loop spans 15 amino acids. Trimming left V 0 bases short and J 1 base short, with 7 bases between. Germline V gene sequence: CDR1 MNHNY, CDR2 SVGAGI (reference sequence). The CDR3 DNA reads as TGTGCCAGCAGTTACTCAGGACAGTCCTACAATGAGCAGTTCTTC. Translated, it gives CASSYSGQSYNEQFF.

The V call is TRBV7-9, the J call TRBJ1-2; no clear D gene. CDR3 length equals 14 residues. V was pared by 5 bases and J by 5 bases, with 15 bases between. Germline CDR1 and CDR2: SEHNR and FQNEAQ (reference sequence). The CDR3 DNA sequence: TGTGCCAGCAGCCCCGGCATTGGTGGGTATGGCTACACCTTC. This codes for CASSPGIGGYGYTF.

The chain joins TRBV6-5 to TRBJ2-5, with D uncertain. Trimming shortened V by 7 bases and J by 5 bases, and 20 bases separated the two germline ends. The germline V gene encodes CDR1 MNHEY and CDR2 SVGAGI. There are 15 residues in the CDR3. CDR3: CASTRTPSWGETQYF. CDR3 bases: TGTGCCAGCACGAGAACCCCGAGCTGGGGTGAGACCCAGTACTTC.

The gene calls are TRBV7-6 and TRBJ2-3, with TRBD2 matching over 10 bases. Germline CDR1 is SGHVS and CDR2 is FNYEAQ. V lost 7 bases and J lost 6; bases outside the gene matches: 13. There are 16 residues in the CDR3. The CDR3 loop reads CASTERAGGPGDTQYF. DNA for the CDR3: TGTGCCAGCACCGAAAGAGCGGGAGGGCCCGGGGATACGCAGTATTTT.

The V call is TRBV4-1, the J call TRBJ2-5; D ambiguous. The CDR3 extends over 15 amino acids. Trimming took 0 bases from V and 2 from J, leaving 10 bases between them. Germline V gene sequence: CDR1 MGHRA, CDR2 YSYEKL. CDR3 nucleotide sequence: TGCGCCAGCAGCCAAGATCTGGCAGTACAAGAGACCCAGTACTTC. This encodes CASSQDLAVQETQYF.